Listed below are T cell receptor beta chains from one sample, sequenced in a study of blood T cell repertoires in COVID-19. Profiling relied on immunoSEQ multiplex PCR, and the TCRdb table lists in-frame clones only, not all of them. Of fewer than 400,000 clones listed, roughly 91% were seen once; the top ten hold less than 2%. Input material: PBMCs or T cells enriched from blood (not recorded which). All receptors derive from a woman between 25 and 40 years old who had recovered from COVID-19. Each CDR3 is given with its conserved first and last residue. D genes are given only for firm matches. A clone size is listed for some rows: how often the clone was seen (once, few, many), or a class if it is expanded.

D gene: TRBD2; CDR3 length: 16; J gene: TRBJ2-1; V gene: TRBV5-6; clone size: -; CDR3 DNA: TGTGCCAGCAGCCGCGGGGGTACGGCTTCCTACAATGAGCAGTTCTTC; CDR3 protein: CASSRGGTASYNEQFF
D gene: -; CDR3 length: 15; J gene: TRBJ2-1; V gene: TRBV12-5; clone size: -; CDR3 DNA: TGTGCTAGTGGCCCGCGGGTTAGCTCCTACAATGAGCAGTTCTTC; CDR3 protein: CASGPRVSSYNEQFF
D gene: -; CDR3 length: 13; J gene: TRBJ1-3; V gene: TRBV28; clone size: -; CDR3 DNA: TGTGCCAGCACCTCGATGCAGGGGACCACCATATATTTT; CDR3 protein: CASTSMQGTTIYF
D gene: -; CDR3 length: 13; J gene: TRBJ1-6; V gene: TRBV27; clone size: -; CDR3 DNA: TGTGCCAGCGGTGTCCGCGGGAATTCACCCCTCCACTTT; CDR3 protein: CASGVRGNSPLHF
D gene: TRBD1; CDR3 length: 14; J gene: TRBJ1-2; V gene: TRBV5-1; clone size: -; CDR3 DNA: TGCGCCAGCCACCAGCAGGGGGCACGGTATGGCTACACCTTC; CDR3 protein: CASHQQGARYGYTF
D gene: -; CDR3 length: 14; J gene: TRBJ1-5; V gene: TRBV15; clone size: -; CDR3 DNA: TGTGCCACCACCCTGCGGACAGGCAATCAGCCCCAGCATTTT; CDR3 protein: CATTLRTGNQPQHF
D gene: TRBD1; CDR3 length: 17; J gene: TRBJ2-1; V gene: TRBV18; clone size: -; CDR3 DNA: TGTGCCAGCTCACCATCGTTCGGGACAGGGGACTACAATGAGCAGTTCTTC; CDR3 protein: CASSPSFGTGDYNEQFF
D gene: -; CDR3 length: 13; J gene: TRBJ2-7; V gene: TRBV30; clone size: -; CDR3 DNA: TGTGCCTGGAGTGTGGTGGTAGGGGCCGAGCAGTACTTC; CDR3 protein: CAWSVVVGAEQYF
D gene: -; CDR3 length: 14; J gene: TRBJ1-2; V gene: TRBV7-8; clone size: -; CDR3 DNA: TGTGCCAGCAGCTTGACAGGAGACACCTATGGCTACACCTTC; CDR3 protein: CASSLTGDTYGYTF
D gene: TRBD1; CDR3 length: 16; J gene: TRBJ2-2; V gene: TRBV10-3; clone size: -; CDR3 DNA: TGTGCCATCAGCCAGGGGACAGGGGGCTGGACCGGGGAGCTGTTTTTT; CDR3 protein: CAISQGTGGWTGELFF
D gene: -; CDR3 length: 14; J gene: TRBJ2-3; V gene: TRBV29-1; clone size: few; CDR3 DNA: TGCAGCACCCGATTGGCGGATTCCACAGATACGCAGTATTTT; CDR3 protein: CSTRLADSTDTQYF
D gene: -; CDR3 length: 13; J gene: TRBJ2-1; V gene: TRBV7-3; clone size: -; CDR3 DNA: TGTGCCAGCAGCCCAGGCTCCTACAATGAGCAGTTCTTC; CDR3 protein: CASSPGSYNEQFF
D gene: TRBD1; CDR3 length: 15; J gene: TRBJ1-6; V gene: TRBV5-5; clone size: -; CDR3 DNA: TGTGCCAGCAGCCTGACAGGGCACTATAATTCACCCCTCCACTTT; CDR3 protein: CASSLTGHYNSPLHF
D gene: -; CDR3 length: 14; J gene: TRBJ2-7; V gene: TRBV7-8; clone size: -; CDR3 DNA: TGTGCCAGCAGCCCCGGATATGGTTCGGGCGAGCAGTACTTC; CDR3 protein: CASSPGYGSGEQYF
D gene: TRBD2; CDR3 length: 13; J gene: TRBJ2-3; V gene: TRBV9; clone size: -; CDR3 DNA: TGTGCCAGCAGCGTGCTAGCGGGAGATACGCAGTATTTT; CDR3 protein: CASSVLAGDTQYF
D gene: -; CDR3 length: 14; J gene: TRBJ2-7; V gene: TRBV27; clone size: -; CDR3 DNA: TGTGCCAGCAGTTACCAGGGCTCAGGTGTGGAGCAGTACTTC; CDR3 protein: CASSYQGSGVEQYF
D gene: TRBD2; CDR3 length: 17; J gene: TRBJ2-1; V gene: TRBV19; clone size: -; CDR3 DNA: TGTGCCAGTAGTACGGGGACTAGCGGGGAGGGCCCTGGTGAGCAGTTCTTC; CDR3 protein: CASSTGTSGEGPGEQFF
D gene: -; CDR3 length: 16; J gene: TRBJ1-6; V gene: TRBV27; clone size: -; CDR3 DNA: TGTGCCAGCAGTCGTACGCCAGATAATTATAATTCACCCCTCCACTTT; CDR3 protein: CASSRTPDNYNSPLHF
D gene: TRBD1; CDR3 length: 15; J gene: TRBJ2-7; V gene: TRBV7-9; clone size: -; CDR3 DNA: TGTGCCAGCAGCTTAGTGGGACAGGTTACCTACGAGCAGTACTTC; CDR3 protein: CASSLVGQVTYEQYF
D gene: TRBD2; CDR3 length: 14; J gene: TRBJ2-2; V gene: TRBV5-1; clone size: once; CDR3 DNA: TGCGCCAGCAGCGGGACTAGCGGGTCCGGGGAGCTGTTTTTT; CDR3 protein: CASSGTSGSGELFF
D gene: -; CDR3 length: 15; J gene: TRBJ1-2; V gene: TRBV7-2; clone size: -; CDR3 DNA: TGTGCCAGCAGCCCAGCCGCAGGGATACCCGGTGGCTACACCTTC; CDR3 protein: CASSPAAGIPGGYTF
D gene: TRBD2; CDR3 length: 15; J gene: TRBJ2-7; V gene: TRBV2; clone size: -; CDR3 DNA: TGTGCCAGCTGGAGAGGGACTAGCGGGAACTACGAGCAGTACTTC; CDR3 protein: CASWRGTSGNYEQYF
D gene: TRBD1; CDR3 length: 14; J gene: TRBJ2-7; V gene: TRBV20-1; clone size: -; CDR3 DNA: TGCAGTGCTAGTCCGTCGGGACAGGGGTACGAGCAGTACTTC; CDR3 protein: CSASPSGQGYEQYF
D gene: -; CDR3 length: 16; J gene: TRBJ2-1; V gene: TRBV28; clone size: -; CDR3 DNA: TGTGCCAGCAGTTTCTTAGCGGTGAGCTCCTACAATGAGCAGTTCTTC; CDR3 protein: CASSFLAVSSYNEQFF
D gene: TRBD2; CDR3 length: 18; J gene: TRBJ2-3; V gene: TRBV30; clone size: -; CDR3 DNA: TGTGCCTGGAGAGGGTTACTAGCGGGGGGGGGAAGCACAGATACGCAGTATTTT; CDR3 protein: CAWRGLLAGGGSTDTQYF
D gene: TRBD1; CDR3 length: 13; J gene: TRBJ1-2; V gene: TRBV3-1/TRBV3-2; clone size: -; CDR3 DNA: TGTGCCAGCAGCCGAACAGGGGTGGGAGGCTACACCTTC; CDR3 protein: CASSRTGVGGYTF
D gene: TRBD1; CDR3 length: 13; J gene: TRBJ2-7; V gene: TRBV25-1; clone size: -; CDR3 DNA: TGTGCCAGCAGCCCCCTCGACAGGGACGAGCAGTACTTC; CDR3 protein: CASSPLDRDEQYF
D gene: TRBD1; CDR3 length: 14; J gene: TRBJ2-1; V gene: TRBV20-1; clone size: -; CDR3 DNA: TGCAGTGCTAGTCCGAACAGGGGCTTCAATGAGCAGTTCTTC; CDR3 protein: CSASPNRGFNEQFF
D gene: TRBD1; CDR3 length: 15; J gene: TRBJ1-4; V gene: TRBV9; clone size: -; CDR3 DNA: TGTGCCAGCAGCCCCCGGGACAGGGCAATGGAAAAACTGTTTTTT; CDR3 protein: CASSPRDRAMEKLFF
D gene: TRBD1; CDR3 length: 14; J gene: TRBJ2-5; V gene: TRBV7-9; clone size: -; CDR3 DNA: TGTGCCAGCAGGCAGACAGGGGTTCAAGAGACCCAGTACTTC; CDR3 protein: CASRQTGVQETQYF
D gene: TRBD1; CDR3 length: 18; J gene: TRBJ1-2; V gene: TRBV24-1; clone size: -; CDR3 DNA: TGTGCCACCAGTGATTTAGGGACAGGCCCCCACCTTCACTATGGCTACACCTTC; CDR3 protein: CATSDLGTGPHLHYGYTF
D gene: TRBD1; CDR3 length: 16; J gene: TRBJ2-1; V gene: TRBV24-1; clone size: -; CDR3 DNA: TGTGCCACCAGCCAAAAAGACAGGGCGGAGTACAATGAGCAGTTCTTC; CDR3 protein: CATSQKDRAEYNEQFF
D gene: -; CDR3 length: 11; J gene: TRBJ2-1; V gene: TRBV24-1; clone size: -; CDR3 DNA: TGTGCCACCAGTCAAGGGGATGAGCAGTTCTTC; CDR3 protein: CATSQGDEQFF
D gene: TRBD2; CDR3 length: 19; J gene: TRBJ2-6; V gene: TRBV18; clone size: -; CDR3 DNA: TGTGCCAGCTCACCAAAGGCGGCTAGCGGGAGTCCTGGGGCCAACGTCCTGACTTTC; CDR3 protein: CASSPKAASGSPGANVLTF
D gene: -; CDR3 length: 13; J gene: TRBJ1-2; V gene: TRBV19; clone size: -; CDR3 DNA: TGTGCCAGTAGTATAGTTTCAGGGGATGGCTACACCTTC; CDR3 protein: CASSIVSGDGYTF
D gene: -; CDR3 length: 14; J gene: TRBJ2-3; V gene: TRBV5-6; clone size: -; CDR3 DNA: TGTGCCAGCAGCCACGGAGGAAGCACAGATACGCAGTATTTT; CDR3 protein: CASSHGGSTDTQYF
D gene: -; CDR3 length: 16; J gene: TRBJ1-5; V gene: TRBV6-1; clone size: -; CDR3 DNA: TGTGCCAGCAGTGAACCCCCTCAGGCAGGGCTCCAGCCCCAGCATTTT; CDR3 protein: CASSEPPQAGLQPQHF
D gene: TRBD2; CDR3 length: 14; J gene: TRBJ2-1; V gene: TRBV18; clone size: few; CDR3 DNA: TGTGCCAGCTCACCCAGCGGGAGGGCCTTAGAGCAGTTCTTC; CDR3 protein: CASSPSGRALEQFF
D gene: TRBD2; CDR3 length: 14; J gene: TRBJ2-3; V gene: TRBV10-3; clone size: -; CDR3 DNA: TGTGCCATCAGCTCTAGCGGAACCACAGATACGCAGTATTTT; CDR3 protein: CAISSSGTTDTQYF
D gene: -; CDR3 length: 14; J gene: TRBJ2-5; V gene: TRBV7-8; clone size: -; CDR3 DNA: TGTGCCAGCAGCTTAAAGGGACTCCGAGAGACCCAGTACTTC; CDR3 protein: CASSLKGLRETQYF
D gene: TRBD1; CDR3 length: 17; J gene: TRBJ2-7; V gene: TRBV3-1/TRBV3-2; clone size: -; CDR3 DNA: TGTGCCAGCAGCTGGACCGGGACAGGGCTATATTTCTACGAGCAGTACTTC; CDR3 protein: CASSWTGTGLYFYEQYF
D gene: TRBD1; CDR3 length: 13; J gene: TRBJ2-5; V gene: TRBV10-3; clone size: -; CDR3 DNA: TGTGCCACCAGGACAGGGGTTGCAGAGACCCAGTACTTC; CDR3 protein: CATRTGVAETQYF
D gene: -; CDR3 length: 14; J gene: TRBJ1-5; V gene: TRBV6-6; clone size: -; CDR3 DNA: TGTGCCAGCAGTACGACAGTTAGCAATCAGCCCCAGCATTTT; CDR3 protein: CASSTTVSNQPQHF
D gene: -; CDR3 length: 17; J gene: TRBJ2-2; V gene: TRBV3-1/TRBV3-2; clone size: -; CDR3 DNA: TGTGCCAGCAGCCAAATCACGGGAGCTACCAACACCGGGGAGCTGTTTTTT; CDR3 protein: CASSQITGATNTGELFF
D gene: TRBD2; CDR3 length: 16; J gene: TRBJ2-5; V gene: TRBV19; clone size: -; CDR3 DNA: TGTGCCAGTAGTATGGTCAGTGCGGGGGGGCGAGAGACCCAGTACTTC; CDR3 protein: CASSMVSAGGRETQYF
D gene: TRBD2; CDR3 length: 16; J gene: TRBJ2-7; V gene: TRBV4-2; clone size: -; CDR3 DNA: TGTGCCAGCAGCCAATTACTAGCGGTGATGACCTACGAGCAGTACTTC; CDR3 protein: CASSQLLAVMTYEQYF
D gene: -; CDR3 length: 15; J gene: TRBJ1-2; V gene: TRBV6-1; clone size: -; CDR3 DNA: TGTGCCAGCAGTGAAAGGGGAGGGGACATTTATGGCTACACCTTC; CDR3 protein: CASSERGGDIYGYTF
D gene: -; CDR3 length: 18; J gene: TRBJ1-4; V gene: TRBV5-6; clone size: -; CDR3 DNA: TGTGCCAGCAGCCGTCCCGGGACAAAGCTCCCAACTAATGAAAAACTGTTTTTT; CDR3 protein: CASSRPGTKLPTNEKLFF
D gene: TRBD2; CDR3 length: 13; J gene: TRBJ2-1; V gene: TRBV12-3/TRBV12-4; clone size: -; CDR3 DNA: TGTGCCAGCAGGAGCGGGACCCAGAATGAGCAGTTCTTC; CDR3 protein: CASRSGTQNEQFF
D gene: -; CDR3 length: 13; J gene: TRBJ1-5; V gene: TRBV24-1; clone size: -; CDR3 DNA: TGTGCCACCAGTGATTTCGGGGATCAGCCCCAGCATTTT; CDR3 protein: CATSDFGDQPQHF
D gene: -; CDR3 length: 15; J gene: TRBJ1-1; V gene: TRBV9; clone size: -; CDR3 DNA: TGTGCCAGCAGCGTAGGTGGGGGGAGGGCCTATGAAGCTTTCTTT; CDR3 protein: CASSVGGGRAYEAFF
D gene: -; CDR3 length: 13; J gene: TRBJ1-2; V gene: TRBV15; clone size: -; CDR3 DNA: TGTGCCACCAGCAGTGACAGACTGCGGGGCTACACCTTC; CDR3 protein: CATSSDRLRGYTF
D gene: -; CDR3 length: 17; J gene: TRBJ2-1; V gene: TRBV6-1; clone size: -; CDR3 DNA: TGTGCCAGCAGTGACGCAGGGGAGATGGTCTGGAATTATGAGCAGTTCTTC; CDR3 protein: CASSDAGEMVWNYEQFF
D gene: TRBD1; CDR3 length: 16; J gene: TRBJ1-2; V gene: TRBV27; clone size: -; CDR3 DNA: TGTGCCAGCAGTTTGGGCGGGACAGCACTTAACTATGGCTACACCTTC; CDR3 protein: CASSLGGTALNYGYTF